This T cell receptor beta chain was observed in a study of beta chain features in type 1 diabetes. As for the study in general: There was similarity between patients and healthy donors in age, gender and cell yields. Study conclusions and caveats: Within the patient group, naive, central memory and Treg TCRB repertoires appeared more similar to each other than within healthy donors. People with Type 1 diabetes carried modestly yet significantly shorter TCRB CDR3s in all four CD4+ subsets.

This clone has just a few counts. Its cognate antigen is unknown. Since all of the isolated RNA was reverse transcribed, expressed TCRB transcripts were what got sequenced. Produced via immunoSEQ multiplex PCR; TCRdb's table is partial and in-frame only. Here the sample spans hundreds of thousands of clones, over 12% being singletons. The CDR3 sequence is 14 residues long. In germline, CDR1 is MDHEN, CDR2 SYDVKM. V shed 10 bases and J 4 bases; nucleotides not matched to a gene: 9. Researchers reported sorting CD4+ naive, central memory, regulatory and stem cell-like memory cells via CD45RO/CCR7/CD25/CD127/CD95/CD27. Populations obtained by sorting all exceeded 95% purity.

The sequence was collected from a man aged 18 to 30 with type 1 diabetes. Input material: naive CD4+ T cells from blood. The chain has TRBV28 and TRBJ2-1; 8 nucleotides line up with TRBD1. The CDR3, as DNA: TGTGCCATCAAGAGGGACAGGAGATACAATGAGCAGTTCTTC. Its protein product is CAIKRDRRYNEQFF.